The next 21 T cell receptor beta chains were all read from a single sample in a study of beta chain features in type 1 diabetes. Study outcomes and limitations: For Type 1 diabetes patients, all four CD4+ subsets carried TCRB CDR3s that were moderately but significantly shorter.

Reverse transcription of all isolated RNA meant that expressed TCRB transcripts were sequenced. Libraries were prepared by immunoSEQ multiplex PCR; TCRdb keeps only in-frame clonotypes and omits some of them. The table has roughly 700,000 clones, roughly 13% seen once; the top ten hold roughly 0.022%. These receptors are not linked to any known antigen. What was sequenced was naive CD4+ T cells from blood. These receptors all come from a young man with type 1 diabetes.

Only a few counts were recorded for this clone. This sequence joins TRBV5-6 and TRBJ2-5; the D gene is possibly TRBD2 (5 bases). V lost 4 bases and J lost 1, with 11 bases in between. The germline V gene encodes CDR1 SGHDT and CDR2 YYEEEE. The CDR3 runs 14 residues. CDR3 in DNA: TGTGCCAGCAGCCAAGACTACCTCCAAGAGACCCAGTACTTC. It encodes CASSQDYLQETQYF.

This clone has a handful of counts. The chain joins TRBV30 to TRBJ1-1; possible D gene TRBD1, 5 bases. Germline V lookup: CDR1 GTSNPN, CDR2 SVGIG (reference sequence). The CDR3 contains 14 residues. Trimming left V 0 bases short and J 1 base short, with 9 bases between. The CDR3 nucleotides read TGTGCCTGGAGTGTAGGGGCTAAGAACACTGAAGCTTTCTTT. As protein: CAWSVGAKNTEAFF.

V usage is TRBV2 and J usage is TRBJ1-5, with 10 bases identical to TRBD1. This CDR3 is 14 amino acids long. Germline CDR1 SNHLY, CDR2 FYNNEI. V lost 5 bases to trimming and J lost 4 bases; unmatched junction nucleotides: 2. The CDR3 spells CASSPDRGNQPQHF. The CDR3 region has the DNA TGTGCCAGCAGTCCGGACAGGGGGAATCAGCCCCAGCATTTT. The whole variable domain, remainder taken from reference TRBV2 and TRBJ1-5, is EPEVTQTPSHQVTQMGQEVILRCVPISNHLYFYWYRQILGQKVEFLVSFYNNEISEKSEIFDDQFSVERPDGSNFTLKIRSTKLEDSAMYFCASSPDRGNQPQHFGDGTRLSIL.

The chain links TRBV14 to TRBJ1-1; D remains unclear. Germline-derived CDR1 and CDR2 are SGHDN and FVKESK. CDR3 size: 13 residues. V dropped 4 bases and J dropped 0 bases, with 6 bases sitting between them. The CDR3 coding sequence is TGTGCCAGCAGCCCAACTATGAACACTGAAGCTTTCTTT. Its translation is CASSPTMNTEAFF.

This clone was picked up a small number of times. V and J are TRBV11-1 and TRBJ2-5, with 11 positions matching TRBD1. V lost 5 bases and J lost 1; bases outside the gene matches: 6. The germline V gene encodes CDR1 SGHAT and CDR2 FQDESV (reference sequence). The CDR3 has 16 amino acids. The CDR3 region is CASSPRTGGTQETQYF. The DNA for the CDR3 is TGTGCCAGCAGCCCCAGGACAGGGGGCACCCAAGAGACCCAGTACTTC. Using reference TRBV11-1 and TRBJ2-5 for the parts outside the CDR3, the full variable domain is EAEVAQSPRYKITEKSQAVAFWCDPISGHATLYWYRQILGQGPELLVQFQDESVVDDSQLPKDRFSAERLKGVDSTLKIQPAELGDSAMYLCASSPRTGGTQETQYFGPGTRLLVL.

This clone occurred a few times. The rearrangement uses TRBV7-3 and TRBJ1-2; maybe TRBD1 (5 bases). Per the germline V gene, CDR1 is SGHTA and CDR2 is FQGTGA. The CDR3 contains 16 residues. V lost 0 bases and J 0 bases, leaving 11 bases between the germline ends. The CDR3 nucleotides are TGTGCCAGCAGCTTAACTGGGGGTACCACTAACTATGGCTACACCTTC. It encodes CASSLTGGTTNYGYTF.

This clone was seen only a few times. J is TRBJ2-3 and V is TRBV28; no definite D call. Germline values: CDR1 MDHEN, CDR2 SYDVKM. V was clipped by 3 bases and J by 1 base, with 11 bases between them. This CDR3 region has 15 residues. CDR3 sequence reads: CASSLRRAGTDTQYF. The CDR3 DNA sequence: TGTGCCAGCAGTTTGAGGAGAGCAGGCACAGATACGCAGTATTTT.

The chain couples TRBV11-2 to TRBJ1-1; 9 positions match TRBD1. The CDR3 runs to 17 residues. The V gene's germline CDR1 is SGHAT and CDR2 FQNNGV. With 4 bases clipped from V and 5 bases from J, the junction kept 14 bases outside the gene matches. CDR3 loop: CASSSPRTGGAKTEAFF. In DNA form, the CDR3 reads TGTGCCAGCAGCTCGCCTCGAACAGGGGGCGCGAAGACTGAAGCTTTCTTT.

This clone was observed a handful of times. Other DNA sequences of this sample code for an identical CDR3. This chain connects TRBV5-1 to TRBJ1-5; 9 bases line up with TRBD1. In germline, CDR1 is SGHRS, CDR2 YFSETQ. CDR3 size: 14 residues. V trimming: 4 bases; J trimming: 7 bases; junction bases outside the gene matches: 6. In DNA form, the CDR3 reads TGCGCCAGCAGCCCGGGACAGGGACACCAGCCCCAGCATTTT. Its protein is CASSPGQGHQPQHF.

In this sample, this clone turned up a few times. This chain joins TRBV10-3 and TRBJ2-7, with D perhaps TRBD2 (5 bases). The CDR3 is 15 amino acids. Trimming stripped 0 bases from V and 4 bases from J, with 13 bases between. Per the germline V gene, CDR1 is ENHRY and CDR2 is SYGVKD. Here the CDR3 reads CAISESRSGSYEQYF. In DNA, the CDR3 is TGTGCCATCAGTGAGTCGAGGTCTGGGAGTTACGAGCAGTACTTC.

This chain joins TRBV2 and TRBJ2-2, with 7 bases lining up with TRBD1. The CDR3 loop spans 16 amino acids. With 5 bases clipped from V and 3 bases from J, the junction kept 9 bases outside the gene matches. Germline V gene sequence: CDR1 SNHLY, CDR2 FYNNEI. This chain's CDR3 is CASSQQGLWDTGELFF. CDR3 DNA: TGTGCCAGCAGTCAACAGGGGTTATGGGACACCGGGGAGCTGTTTTTT. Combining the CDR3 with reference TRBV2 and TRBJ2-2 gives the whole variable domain EPEVTQTPSHQVTQMGQEVILRCVPISNHLYFYWYRQILGQKVEFLVSFYNNEISEKSEIFDDQFSVERPDGSNFTLKIRSTKLEDSAMYFCASSQQGLWDTGELFFGEGSRLTVL.

This chain's CDR3 is CASSTPQGAAEAFF. The CDR3 DNA reads as TGTGCCAGCAGCACCCCACAGGGGGCCGCTGAAGCTTTCTTT. The chain has TRBV5-4 and TRBJ1-1; 9 bases agree with TRBD1. Germline assignment: CDR1 SGHNT and CDR2 YYREEE (reference sequence). There are 14 residues in the CDR3. Trimming took 4 bases from V and 6 from J; bases not matched to a gene: 7.

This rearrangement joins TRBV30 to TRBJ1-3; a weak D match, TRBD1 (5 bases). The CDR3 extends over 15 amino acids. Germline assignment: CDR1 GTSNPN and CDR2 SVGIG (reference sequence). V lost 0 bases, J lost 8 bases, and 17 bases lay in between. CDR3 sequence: CAWSVRGAPGDTIYF. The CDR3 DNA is TGTGCCTGGAGTGTACGAGGGGCCCCGGGGGACACCATATATTTT.

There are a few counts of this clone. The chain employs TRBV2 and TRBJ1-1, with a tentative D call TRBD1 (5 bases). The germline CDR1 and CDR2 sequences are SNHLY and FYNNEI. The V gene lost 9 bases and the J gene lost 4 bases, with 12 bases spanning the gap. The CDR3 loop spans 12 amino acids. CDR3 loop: CASGLGGTEAFF. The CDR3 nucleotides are TGTGCCAGTGGCCTTGGGGGCACTGAAGCTTTCTTT.

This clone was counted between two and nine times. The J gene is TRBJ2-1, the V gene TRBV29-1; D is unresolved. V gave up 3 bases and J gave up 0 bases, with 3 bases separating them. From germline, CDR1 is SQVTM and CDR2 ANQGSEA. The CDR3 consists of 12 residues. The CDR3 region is CSVDSSYNEQFF. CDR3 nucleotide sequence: TGCAGCGTTGACAGCTCCTACAATGAGCAGTTCTTC.

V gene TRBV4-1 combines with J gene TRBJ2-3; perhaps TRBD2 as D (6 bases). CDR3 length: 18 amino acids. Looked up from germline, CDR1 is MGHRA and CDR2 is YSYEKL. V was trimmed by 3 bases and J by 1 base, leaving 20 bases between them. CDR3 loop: CASSHTRAGSAGTDTQYF. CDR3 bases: TGCGCCAGCAGCCACACCCGAGCGGGCAGCGCGGGCACAGATACGCAGTATTTT.

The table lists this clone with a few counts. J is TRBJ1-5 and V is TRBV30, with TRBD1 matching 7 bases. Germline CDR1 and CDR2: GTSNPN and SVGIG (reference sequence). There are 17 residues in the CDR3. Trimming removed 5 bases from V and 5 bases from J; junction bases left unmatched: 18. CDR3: CAWSRTGSSSIYQPQHF. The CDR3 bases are TGTGCCTGGTCCAGGACAGGATCCTCTTCAATCTATCAGCCCCAGCATTTT.

The CDR3 loop reads CAIGRGTNEKLFF. CDR3 nucleotide sequence: TGTGCCATTGGGAGGGGGACTAATGAAAAACTGTTTTTT. The rearrangement links TRBV28 to TRBJ1-4; a weak D match, TRBD1 (6 bases). The CDR3 is made up of 13 amino acids. The germline CDR1 and CDR2 sequences are MDHEN and SYDVKM. V was cut by 10 bases and J by 2 bases, with 11 bases left in between. Drawing the rest from reference TRBV28 and TRBJ1-4, the complete variable domain is DVKVTQSSRYLVKRTGEKVFLECVQDMDHENMFWYRQDPGLGLRLIYFSYDVKMKEKGDIPEGYSVSREKKERFSLILESASTNQTSMYLCAIGRGTNEKLFFGSGTQLSVL.

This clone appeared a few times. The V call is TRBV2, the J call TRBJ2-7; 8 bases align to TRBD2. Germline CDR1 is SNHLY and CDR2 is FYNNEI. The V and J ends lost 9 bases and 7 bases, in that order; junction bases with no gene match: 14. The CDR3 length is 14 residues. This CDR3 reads CASQSGTRLGEQYF. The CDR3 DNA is TGTGCCAGTCAATCCGGGACTAGACTTGGTGAGCAGTACTTC.

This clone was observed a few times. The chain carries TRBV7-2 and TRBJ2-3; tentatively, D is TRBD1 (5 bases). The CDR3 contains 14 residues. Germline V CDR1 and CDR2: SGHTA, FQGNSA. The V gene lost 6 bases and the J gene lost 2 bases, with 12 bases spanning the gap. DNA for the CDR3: TGTGCCAGCAGTGCAGGGCTTAACACAGATACGCAGTATTTT. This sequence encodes CASSAGLNTDTQYF.

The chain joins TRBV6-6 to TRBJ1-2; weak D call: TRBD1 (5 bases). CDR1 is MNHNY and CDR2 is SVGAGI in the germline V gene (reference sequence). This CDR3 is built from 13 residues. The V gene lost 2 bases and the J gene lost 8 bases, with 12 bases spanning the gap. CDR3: CASSYPGTGGYTF. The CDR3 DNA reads TGTGCCAGCAGTTACCCGGGGACCGGGGGCTACACCTTC.